This T cell receptor (beta chain) was obtained from a study of cytomegalovirus exposure and HLA in healthy donors. Germline V gene sequence: CDR1 SEHNR, CDR2 FQNEAQ (reference sequence). Deletions cut 4 bases from V and 5 bases from J, with 14 bases between. The CDR3 is 14 amino acids. Primers: 60 Vbeta forward and 13 Jbeta reverse. Methods used by the authors: A later analysis counted approximately 80 million unique TCR beta chains, around 12 million shared. TCRdb keeps only in-frame clones here, not all; method: immunoSEQ multiplex PCR. V, J and clone size are taken as reported in that table, and D and trimming were inferred from the DNA itself. Of under 250,000 clones in the sample, 78% were seen once. Whole-study results and caveats: In a later analysis, DRB1 alleles had the most associated TCRs; HLA-C alleles the fewest. Near-uniform donor sequencing depth was presumed by presence/absence analyses.

As concerns this clone: Its specificity is not known.

V usage is TRBV7-9 and J usage is TRBJ1-1; D perhaps matches TRBD1 (5 bases). This clonotype originated in a male donor in good health and CMV-seronegative. Input material: PBMCs. The CDR3 reads CASSSRRAGTEAFF. The DNA for the CDR3 is TGTGCCAGCAGCTCACGCAGGGCTGGGACTGAAGCTTTCTTT.